This is a list of T cell receptor beta chains from one sample in a study of blood T cell repertoires in COVID-19. TCRdb's table, derived via immunoSEQ multiplex PCR, lists solely in-frame clones and lacks some. The data hold approximately 300,000 clones, with over 75% observed a single time. The sample was PBMCs or T cells enriched from blood (not recorded which). All receptors come from a man aged 25-40 years who had recovered from COVID-19. CDR3s leave out the opening cysteine and the closing phenylalanine or tryptophan. A D gene is named only where the DNA matches it firmly. For some rows the clone size is stated as once, few or many, or as a class when expanded; others skip it.

clone size: NA; V gene: TRBV29-1; J gene: TRBJ2-5; D gene: NA; CDR3 protein: SVESSGETQY
clone size: NA; V gene: TRBV5-1; J gene: TRBJ1-2; D gene: TRBD1; CDR3 protein: ASSTGQGRSYGYT
clone size: NA; V gene: TRBV5-1; J gene: TRBJ2-7; D gene: NA; CDR3 protein: ASSFDNEQY
clone size: NA; V gene: TRBV12-1; J gene: TRBJ2-7; D gene: NA; CDR3 protein: ASSFWPRSCYEQY
clone size: few; V gene: TRBV6-1; J gene: TRBJ1-4; D gene: NA; CDR3 protein: ASSEVYGSNEKLF
clone size: many; V gene: TRBV7-6; J gene: TRBJ2-7; D gene: TRBD1; CDR3 protein: ASSPMTGEEREQY
clone size: NA; V gene: TRBV27; J gene: TRBJ2-3; D gene: TRBD2; CDR3 protein: ASSPGLATDTQY
clone size: NA; V gene: TRBV3-1/TRBV3-2; J gene: TRBJ2-7; D gene: TRBD1; CDR3 protein: ASSQRPTGGIGYEQY
clone size: NA; V gene: TRBV4-1; J gene: TRBJ2-1; D gene: NA; CDR3 protein: ASSRGLVREQF
clone size: NA; V gene: TRBV7-6; J gene: TRBJ2-5; D gene: NA; CDR3 protein: ASSFREFRVETQY
clone size: once; V gene: TRBV15; J gene: TRBJ2-4; D gene: TRBD2; CDR3 protein: ATSSPGTSGGAGVNIQY
clone size: NA; V gene: TRBV30; J gene: TRBJ1-2; D gene: NA; CDR3 protein: AWSVALNYGYT
clone size: once; V gene: TRBV7-8; J gene: TRBJ1-2; D gene: TRBD1; CDR3 protein: ASSPYQTGAGYT
clone size: NA; V gene: TRBV19; J gene: TRBJ1-2; D gene: NA; CDR3 protein: ASTGFSGYT
clone size: NA; V gene: TRBV5-1; J gene: TRBJ2-3; D gene: TRBD2; CDR3 protein: ASSLGGNSGTSLRAQY
clone size: once; V gene: TRBV5-1; J gene: TRBJ2-2; D gene: NA; CDR3 protein: ASSPASGSNTGELF
clone size: NA; V gene: TRBV5-4; J gene: TRBJ2-1; D gene: NA; CDR3 protein: ASSLESYHYNEQF
clone size: NA; V gene: TRBV30; J gene: TRBJ1-4; D gene: NA; CDR3 protein: AWSEGRVNEKLF
clone size: NA; V gene: TRBV3-1/TRBV3-2; J gene: TRBJ2-5; D gene: NA; CDR3 protein: ASSQAPGKGASETQY
clone size: NA; V gene: TRBV18; J gene: TRBJ1-4; D gene: NA; CDR3 protein: ASSPGSGGRNEKLF
clone size: once; V gene: TRBV5-1; J gene: TRBJ2-7; D gene: TRBD2; CDR3 protein: ASSFQTSGAREQY
clone size: NA; V gene: TRBV9; J gene: TRBJ2-7; D gene: TRBD2; CDR3 protein: ASSLRTSGVYEQY
clone size: NA; V gene: TRBV21-1; J gene: TRBJ2-7; D gene: NA; CDR3 protein: ASKTPPCAYEQY
clone size: NA; V gene: TRBV6-5; J gene: TRBJ1-1; D gene: NA; CDR3 protein: ASSYQQGRANTEAF
clone size: NA; V gene: TRBV24-1; J gene: TRBJ2-5; D gene: TRBD1; CDR3 protein: ATSDSGTGLKTQY
clone size: NA; V gene: TRBV5-1; J gene: TRBJ1-1; D gene: TRBD1; CDR3 protein: ASSANPGGGSTEAF
clone size: once; V gene: TRBV7-9; J gene: TRBJ2-2; D gene: TRBD2; CDR3 protein: ADSGGNTGELF
clone size: NA; V gene: TRBV7-6; J gene: TRBJ2-5; D gene: NA; CDR3 protein: ASSAQVQGETQY
clone size: few; V gene: TRBV14; J gene: TRBJ2-7; D gene: NA; CDR3 protein: ASSQEGGGVTPG
clone size: NA; V gene: TRBV19; J gene: TRBJ1-2; D gene: NA; CDR3 protein: ASSIRPGVDYGYT
clone size: NA; V gene: TRBV27; J gene: TRBJ2-1; D gene: TRBD2; CDR3 protein: ASRGRTSGNNEQF
clone size: few; V gene: TRBV3-1/TRBV3-2; J gene: TRBJ1-5; D gene: NA; CDR3 protein: ASSQGGWGGWTPQH
clone size: few; V gene: TRBV4-2; J gene: TRBJ1-3; D gene: NA; CDR3 protein: ASSRGGGGSGGNTIY
clone size: once; V gene: TRBV5-1; J gene: TRBJ2-2; D gene: NA; CDR3 protein: ASSLGRKRRVSGELF
clone size: NA; V gene: TRBV4-1; J gene: TRBJ1-1; D gene: NA; CDR3 protein: ASSPRGDTEAF
clone size: few; V gene: TRBV6-1; J gene: TRBJ1-1; D gene: NA; CDR3 protein: ASSEWTVNTEAF
clone size: NA; V gene: TRBV7-2; J gene: TRBJ1-2; D gene: NA; CDR3 protein: ASSLAGLVGGYT
clone size: NA; V gene: TRBV7-2; J gene: TRBJ1-5; D gene: NA; CDR3 protein: ASSLDGNQPQH
clone size: NA; V gene: TRBV28; J gene: TRBJ2-3; D gene: NA; CDR3 protein: ASEGTDTQY
clone size: NA; V gene: TRBV28; J gene: TRBJ1-1; D gene: NA; CDR3 protein: ASRGSGGLNTEAF
clone size: NA; V gene: TRBV5-1; J gene: TRBJ2-1; D gene: TRBD2; CDR3 protein: ASSLVPRRREGDNEQF
clone size: NA; V gene: TRBV24-1; J gene: TRBJ1-2; D gene: TRBD1; CDR3 protein: ATSDPSQGNYGYT
clone size: NA; V gene: TRBV28; J gene: TRBJ2-4; D gene: TRBD2; CDR3 protein: ASSFLLAGALENIQY
clone size: NA; V gene: TRBV7-2; J gene: TRBJ2-7; D gene: NA; CDR3 protein: ASSSAYEQY
clone size: NA; V gene: TRBV24-1; J gene: TRBJ2-5; D gene: NA; CDR3 protein: ATSDLGAGEQETQY
clone size: NA; V gene: TRBV6-5; J gene: TRBJ2-1; D gene: TRBD2; CDR3 protein: ASKLGLARDEQF
clone size: NA; V gene: TRBV11-3; J gene: TRBJ2-5; D gene: NA; CDR3 protein: ASSLVNSQETQY
clone size: NA; V gene: TRBV29-1; J gene: TRBJ1-1; D gene: TRBD1; CDR3 protein: SARLDRGNTEAF
clone size: NA; V gene: TRBV10-1; J gene: TRBJ2-3; D gene: TRBD2; CDR3 protein: ALTRRTSWGSSTDTQY
clone size: few; V gene: TRBV4-2; J gene: TRBJ1-5; D gene: NA; CDR3 protein: ASSQDIAVIGQPQH
clone size: NA; V gene: TRBV15; J gene: TRBJ2-7; D gene: NA; CDR3 protein: ATSKLEASYEQY
clone size: NA; V gene: TRBV6-1; J gene: TRBJ2-3; D gene: NA; CDR3 protein: ASSEPRGTDTQY
clone size: NA; V gene: TRBV19; J gene: TRBJ1-5; D gene: NA; CDR3 protein: ASSTHLGRSQPQH
clone size: NA; V gene: TRBV28; J gene: TRBJ1-2; D gene: NA; CDR3 protein: ASSLSRYGYT
clone size: NA; V gene: TRBV5-6; J gene: TRBJ2-7; D gene: TRBD2; CDR3 protein: ASEPGLAGEDLSYEQY
clone size: NA; V gene: TRBV7-6; J gene: TRBJ1-6; D gene: NA; CDR3 protein: ASSLTPVQGSSPLH
clone size: NA; V gene: TRBV4-2; J gene: TRBJ2-7; D gene: NA; CDR3 protein: ASSQEPGNEQY
clone size: NA; V gene: TRBV7-9; J gene: TRBJ1-1; D gene: NA; CDR3 protein: ASIPRVLTGTGNTEAF
clone size: NA; V gene: TRBV15; J gene: TRBJ1-4; D gene: NA; CDR3 protein: ATSRDRFNEKLF
clone size: many; V gene: TRBV4-1; J gene: TRBJ2-5; D gene: NA; CDR3 protein: ASSRTGLGETQY